This TCR beta chain emerged from a study of vaccination and CD4 T cells after COVID-19. Study-level background: Six male and four female convalescents took part, two of them Hispanic. A CEFX pool, an HIV-1 Nef pool, or else no peptide went into the control cultures. Points from the study as a whole: The study found that a median around 86% of reactive clones in convalescent patients appeared only post-vaccination. It was found that, in convalescent patients, 304 of 307 vaccine-specific clones were spike mono-reactive.

The Oncomine TCR Beta short-read assay sequenced DNA from cultured CD4+ T cells. TCRdb fed the PCR reads into MiXCR, producing one record per CDR3 protein. The table records over 14,000 distinct CDR3 sequences, around 56% of them present only once. About this clonotype itself: Antigen specificity is unknown.

V was clipped by 9 bases and J by 6 bases; unmatched bases: 10. Per the germline V gene, CDR1 is SGHVS and CDR2 is FNYEAQ. The CDR3 length is 14 residues. Treatment indicated: 10-day PBMC culture with coronavirus spike peptide pools or control peptides (ViraFEST assay). This sequence originates from a human donor who had recovered from COVID-19. Sequenced material: CD4+ T cells from blood, cultured in vitro. J is TRBJ2-2 and V is TRBV7-6; the match to TRBD1 covers 7 bases. For the CDR3, the DNA is TGTGCCAGTCGACAGGGTGGAGGAGCCGGGGAGCTGTTTTTT. Protein product: CASRQGGGAGELFF.